The T cell receptor beta chain described here comes from a study of T-cell memory formation after mild COVID-19. Study background: For the most part, TCR clusters were specific to one donor. Study-wide results and limits: Mostly located in CM and EM were contracting CD4+ clones, with contracting CD8+ clones located in EMRA. Prior to infection, memory already included some responding clones, suggesting cross-reactive memory joined.

MiXCR was run by TCRdb on the 5' RACE reads, yielding one entry per CDR3 protein. The table lists some 150,000 distinct CDR3 sequences, 6% to 6.5% of them singletons. This clonotype occurred a few times. Its antigen remains unidentified. V lost 1 base to trimming and J lost 11 bases, with 11 bases between them. The germline V gene encodes CDR1 LGHNA and CDR2 YNFKEQ. This CDR3 spans 12 amino acids. This clonotype originated in an adult woman who had mild COVID-19 (a few samples of this study predate the infection). Cell type and time point are not known. The chain has TRBV4-2 and TRBJ1-2; tentatively, D is TRBD1 (5 bases). The sequencing input was PBMCs or a T cell subset sorted from them (not recorded which). This CDR3 is CASSQGVRGYTF. CDR3 bases: TGTGCCAGCAGCCAAGGAGTTCGGGGGTACACCTTC.